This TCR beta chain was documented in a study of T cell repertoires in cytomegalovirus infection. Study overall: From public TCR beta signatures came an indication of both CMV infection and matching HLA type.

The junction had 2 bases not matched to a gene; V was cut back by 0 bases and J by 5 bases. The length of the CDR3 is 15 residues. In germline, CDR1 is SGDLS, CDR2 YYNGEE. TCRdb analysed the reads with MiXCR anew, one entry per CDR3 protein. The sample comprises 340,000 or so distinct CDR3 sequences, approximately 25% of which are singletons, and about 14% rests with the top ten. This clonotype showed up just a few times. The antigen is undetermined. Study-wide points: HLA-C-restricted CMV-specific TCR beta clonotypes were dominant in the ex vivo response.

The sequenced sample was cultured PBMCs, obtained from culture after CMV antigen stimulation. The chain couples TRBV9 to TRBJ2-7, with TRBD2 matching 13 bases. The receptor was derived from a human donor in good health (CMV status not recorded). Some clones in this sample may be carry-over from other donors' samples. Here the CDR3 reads CASSVELAGGNEQYF. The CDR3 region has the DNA TGTGCCAGCAGCGTAGAACTAGCGGGAGGGAACGAGCAGTACTTC.